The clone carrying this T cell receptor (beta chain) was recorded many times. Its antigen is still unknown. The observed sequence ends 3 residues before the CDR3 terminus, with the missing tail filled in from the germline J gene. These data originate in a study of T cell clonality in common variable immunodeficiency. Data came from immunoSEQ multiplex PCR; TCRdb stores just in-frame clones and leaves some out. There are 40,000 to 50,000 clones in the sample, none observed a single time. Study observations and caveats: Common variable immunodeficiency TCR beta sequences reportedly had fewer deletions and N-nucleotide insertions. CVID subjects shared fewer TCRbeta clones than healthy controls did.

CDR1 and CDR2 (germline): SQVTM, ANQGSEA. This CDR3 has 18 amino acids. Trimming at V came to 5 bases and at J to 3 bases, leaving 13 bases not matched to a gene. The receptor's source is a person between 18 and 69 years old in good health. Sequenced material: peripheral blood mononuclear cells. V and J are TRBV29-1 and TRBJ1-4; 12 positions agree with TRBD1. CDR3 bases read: TGCAGCGTTACAGGGACAGGGGGCATCAGGCGAGCTAATGAAAAA. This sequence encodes CSVTGTGGIRRANEK. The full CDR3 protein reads CSVTGTGGIRRANEKLFF.